This T cell receptor (beta chain) stems from a study of T cell responses to AZD1222 COVID-19 vaccine (dated by TCRdb to 2020 to 2023). General notes on the study: A total of approximately 250 trial participants underwent TCR sequencing, of whom more than 200 had received two doses of AZD1222 and approximately 26 had received two doses of the MenACWY control vaccine. Trial participants were enrolled by age into 18-55, 56-69 and 70-plus year subgroups, with approximately 150, 28 and 58 TCR-sequenced participants respectively.

What the study reported, not specific to this receptor: After two AZD1222 doses, both the breadth and the depth of spike-specific TCRs were significantly higher than at day 0 and than in MenACWY recipients. In the small 56-69-year group, the increase in depth fell short of significance, most likely because of low power. Because no samples from the day 14 peak response were available, repertoires could be characterized only after the peak T cell response. Participants were mostly white British, with more females than males. The authors suggested clonal diversity may have been underestimated. Reportedly, close to half of the unique spike-specific TCRs recognized epitopes lying outside the regions that are mutated in the B.1.351 and B.1.1.7 variants. The whole spike protein was spanned by vaccine-associated CD4 TCRs, and dominant responses were seen in regions 160-218 and 743-854. Conclusions about previously exposed vaccinees were limited because only six AZD1222 recipients were SARS-CoV-2 seropositive at baseline.

This clone has more than one count but fewer than ten. There is no known antigen for this receptor. Per-base quality was not reported, and no clone a single base away is much larger than it. V was cut back by 4 bases and J by 5 bases, leaving a gap of 18 bases between them. The CDR3 sequence holds 15 residues, the cysteine and phenylalanine included. Only the CDR3 part of the read is kept: 45 bases, read in frame from the first base. CDR1 and CDR2, looked up from the germline V gene, are SNHLY and FYNNEI. The CDR3 regions of human TCRbeta chains were analyzed by immunosequencing. The study's processing was this. TCRs in the repertoires were matched against a reference library of SARS-CoV-2-specific TCRs that had been generated with the MIRA antigen-specificity platform. Breadth was defined as the fraction of unique TCRs that were SARS-CoV-2-associated. Depth was defined as the fraction of total T cells that were SARS-CoV-2-associated. Using the MIRA data, each spike-specific TCR was assigned both to the spike region to which the TCR was reactive and to a CD4 or CD8 class. Log10-transformed breadth and depth values were compared by one-way ANOVA with Sidak's multiple comparisons tests. The clones in this table, taken by TCRdb from immuneACCESS, are in-frame only. Not every clone is retained; where verified, under half of the shortfall comes from an unresolved V gene, and the cause of the rest is unknown. That table supplies the V and J calls and clone size; D and trimming were determined from the DNA. In this sample the table shows fewer than 80,000 clones, approximately 79% of which occur a single time. Of the sample, roughly 21% falls within the top ten clones.

The meaning of the sample's time point label: baseline before first vaccination. The treatment or condition label for this specimen denotes: meningococcal conjugate vaccine given as trial control. Samples from vaccinated people were obtained from the UK trials COV001 and COV002, which included a single-blind randomized controlled phase 2/3 trial of AZD1222 (ChAdOx1 nCoV-19) in healthy adults. Trial participant PBMC samples were collected at day 0 and day 28 after the second dose for TCRbeta chain sequencing. Rearrangement joined TRBV2 to TRBJ2-7; TRBD2 is possibly the D segment (6 matching bases). The sequencing here drew on peripheral blood, taken on day 0 of MenACWY control vaccination. The sequence derives from an adult in good health. The DNA sequence is as follows: TGTGCCAGCAGTGGGTTATATGGGACTCCCGACGAGCAGTACTTC. The resulting protein is CASSGLYGTPDEQYF.